The source of this TCR beta chain is a study of T cells in Graves' hyperthyroidism and ophthalmopathy. Findings and limits, study-wide: Clonotypes that were expanded in thyroid above 0.001 mostly appeared in blood too.

The CDR3 regions of TCR beta were amplified from RNA transcripts. The TCR CDR3 was amplified in a first-round RT-PCR using the HTBI primer set. TCRdb re-called the multiplex PCR reads with MiXCR, one entry per CDR3 protein. The table includes about 400,000 distinct CDR3 sequences, 13% to 15% detected once. This clonotype was counted between two and nine times. No antigen is known for it. The trim removed 6 bases at V and 8 bases at J, leaving 8 bases unmatched. This CDR3 spans 13 amino acids. Germline CDR1 MNHEY, CDR2 SMNVEV (reference sequence). This chain uses TRBV27 with TRBJ1-2; 8 bases fit TRBD1. Material: blood. This TCR was recovered from a woman aged 60-75 years with Graves' ophthalmopathy. CDR3 nucleotides: TGTGCCAGCAGCTCCCAGGGGGCGTGGGGCTACACCTTC. Protein: CASSSQGAWGYTF.